Presented here are 16 T cell receptor beta chains from one specimen sequenced in a study of neurological immune-mediated disorders. TCRdb re-called the 5' RACE reads with MiXCR, one entry per CDR3 protein. In the table there are about 76,000 distinct CDR3 sequences, roughly 18% of which are singletons. The sequenced sample consisted of PBMCs. Source of these receptors: a woman aged 40 to 50 in good health.

This clonotype was seen repeatedly, ten times or more. The chain is built from TRBV7-2 and TRBJ1-3; unclear D gene. Germline V CDR1 and CDR2: SGHTA, FQGNSA. CDR3 length equals 16 residues. V was pared by 5 bases and J by 0 bases, with 14 bases between. DNA for the CDR3: TGTGCCAGCAGCACCGCGTCACCCGCCTCTGGAAACACCATATATTTT. Amino acid sequence: CASSTASPASGNTIYF.

This clonotype was recorded many times. The chain links TRBV3-1 to TRBJ1-2; D is undetermined. The CDR3 consists of 13 residues. CDR1 LGHDT and CDR2 YNNKEL come from the germline V gene (reference sequence). V gave up 4 bases and J gave up 5 bases, with 11 bases separating them. CDR3 region: CASSPSPNYGYTF. Written as DNA, the CDR3 is TGTGCCAGCAGCCCAAGCCCAAATTATGGCTACACCTTC.

This clonotype has at least ten counts. The V and J genes are TRBV9 and TRBJ2-2, with TRBD2 matching over 9 bases. The junction had 4 bases not matched to a gene; V was cut back by 0 bases and J by 7 bases. The CDR3 runs 15 residues. Germline V gene lookup returns CDR1 SGDLS and CDR2 YYNGEE. CDR3 bases: TGTGCCAGCAGCGTAGGAGATAGCGGGGGCGGGGAGCTGTTTTTT. This encodes CASSVGDSGGGELFF.

At least ten counts were recorded for this clonotype. The chain couples TRBV28 to TRBJ1-1; D is unclear. CDR1 and CDR2 (germline): MDHEN, SYDVKM. This CDR3 spans 17 amino acids. Trimming removed 3 bases from V and 1 base from J, with 18 bases in between. The CDR3, as DNA: TGTGCCAGCAGTTTTATCGGGTGGCCTCAAGGGAACACTGAAGCTTTCTTT. Its protein is CASSFIGWPQGNTEAFF.

This clonotype showed up many times. CDR3 DNA: TGCGCCAGCAGCCTGAGCCGGGACAGGGTGAACACTGAAGCTTTCTTT. Translation gives CASSLSRDRVNTEAFF. This chain connects TRBV5-1 to TRBJ1-1; 9 bases fit TRBD1. The germline gives CDR1 SGHRS, CDR2 YFSETQ. The CDR3 extends over 16 amino acids. The ends lost 4 bases at V and 0 bases at J; junction bases unmatched: 7.

The chain has TRBV5-1 and TRBJ2-1; 9 bases align to TRBD1. The germline CDR1 and CDR2 sequences are SGHRS and YFSETQ. Trimming took 4 bases from V and 8 from J; bases not matched to a gene: 4. The CDR3 has 13 residues. CDR3 residues: CASSPDRGDEQFF. Here the CDR3 DNA reads TGCGCCAGCAGCCCGGACAGGGGCGATGAGCAGTTCTTC.

This clonotype has a count of ten or more. The rearrangement uses TRBV20-1 and TRBJ2-1; a weak D match, TRBD1 (5 bases). The CDR3 runs to 17 residues. The V gene's germline CDR1 is DFQATT and CDR2 SNEGSKA (reference sequence). The V end lost 0 bases, the J end lost 2 bases, and 17 bases lay between the germline ends. CDR3 protein: CSARDPAQGGTYNEQFF. The CDR3, as DNA: TGCAGTGCTAGAGACCCTGCCCAGGGTGGGACCTACAATGAGCAGTTCTTC.

This clonotype was seen ten or more times. This sequence joins TRBV5-1 and TRBJ1-3; 8 bases map to TRBD1. The J segment lost 10 bases and the V segment lost 5 bases, leaving 8 bases of the junction unmatched. The CDR3 sequence is 13 residues long. In germline, CDR1 is SGHRS, CDR2 YFSETQ. CDR3 region: CASSWATGETIYF. CDR3 coding DNA: TGCGCCAGCAGTTGGGCGACAGGGGAAACCATATATTTT.

This clonotype was counted many times. This sequence joins TRBV12-3 or TRBV12-4 and TRBJ1-2; TRBD1 aligns across 9 bases. Losses at the gene ends were 5 bases for V and 6 bases for J; bases not matched to a gene: 13. The CDR3 covers 16 residues. This CDR3 is CASSLATGGGLNGYTF. The CDR3 DNA follows: TGTGCCAGCAGTCTCGCTACAGGGGGCGGTCTCAATGGCTACACCTTC.

This clonotype was seen repeatedly, ten times or more. The V gene is TRBV5-1, the J gene TRBJ2-3; D ambiguous. V dropped 0 bases and J dropped 3 bases, with 8 bases sitting between them. Per germline, CDR1 SGHRS and CDR2 YFSETQ. CDR3 size: 14 residues. This CDR3 is CASSLEVVTDTQYF. The CDR3 nucleotides are TGCGCCAGCAGCTTGGAGGTTGTAACAGATACGCAGTATTTT.

This clonotype was seen ten or more times. This chain connects TRBV19 to TRBJ1-4, with 7 bases that match TRBD1. V lost 5 bases, J lost 4 bases, and 10 bases stayed unmatched. Germline CDR1 and CDR2: LNHDA and SQIVND (reference sequence). This CDR3 comprises 16 residues. The CDR3 DNA reads TGTGCCAGTAGTGCCCGAGGGGGCGCCTTTAATGAAAAACTGTTTTTT. As protein: CASSARGGAFNEKLFF.

A remark on this clonotype: One base away lies a much larger clone, so this may be a sequencing read error. CDR3 in DNA: TGTGCCAGCAGCTACGGGAGAACCGGGGAGCTGTTTTTT. It codes for CASSYGRTGELFF. V and J are TRBV28 and TRBJ2-2, with D perhaps matching TRBD2 (6 bases). Trimming took 6 bases from V and 5 from J, leaving 10 bases between them. Germline V CDR1 and CDR2: MDHEN, SYDVKM. The CDR3 covers 13 residues.

The chain recombines TRBV4-2 with TRBJ1-1; D gene uncertain. This CDR3 has 13 residues. The V end was cut by 0 bases, the J end by 7 bases, with 9 bases between. CDR1 and CDR2 from the germline V gene are LGHNA and YNFKEQ. DNA of the CDR3: TGTGCCAGCAGCCAAGATCTAGGCCGTGAAGCTTTCTTT. It translates to CASSQDLGREAFF.

This clonotype was detected many times. The rearrangement links TRBV5-4 to TRBJ2-1; 7 bases agree with TRBD2. With V trimmed by 2 bases and J by 8 bases, 22 bases remained unmatched. The CDR3 loop spans 19 amino acids. From germline, CDR1 is SGHNT and CDR2 YYREEE (reference sequence). CDR3 DNA sequence: TGTGCCAGCAGCTTTGCCCGTGCGAGGAGCGGGGCACTTCGGGATGAGCAGTTCTTC. This gives the protein CASSFARARSGALRDEQFF. The complete variable domain, with remaining parts taken from reference TRBV5-4 and TRBJ2-1, reads ETGVTQSPTHLIKTRGQQVTLRCSSQSGHNTVSWYQQALGQGPQFIFQYYREEENGRGNFPPRFSGLQFPNYSSELNVNALELDDSALYLCASSFARARSGALRDEQFFGPGTRLTVL.

This clonotype occurred many times. The J gene is TRBJ1-1, the V gene TRBV5-1; TRBD1 matches at 7 bases. Trimming cost V 4 bases and J 1 base; bases outside gene matches: 10. Germline loops: CDR1 SGHRS, CDR2 YFSETQ. The CDR3 is 16 amino acids. CDR3 sequence reads: CASSPPEQGSNTEAFF. CDR3 coding DNA: TGCGCCAGCAGCCCACCGGAACAGGGGTCGAACACTGAAGCTTTCTTT.

This clonotype was seen only a few times. V gene TRBV4-3 combines with J gene TRBJ2-6; no firm D call. The germline V and J ends were trimmed by 0 bases and 4 bases, with 10 bases remaining between them. CDR3 length: 16 amino acids. Germline CDR1 LGHNA, CDR2 YSLEER. CDR3 in amino acids: CASSQETLRGANVLTF. In DNA, the CDR3 is TGCGCCAGCAGCCAAGAGACGTTACGGGGGGCCAACGTCCTGACTTTC.